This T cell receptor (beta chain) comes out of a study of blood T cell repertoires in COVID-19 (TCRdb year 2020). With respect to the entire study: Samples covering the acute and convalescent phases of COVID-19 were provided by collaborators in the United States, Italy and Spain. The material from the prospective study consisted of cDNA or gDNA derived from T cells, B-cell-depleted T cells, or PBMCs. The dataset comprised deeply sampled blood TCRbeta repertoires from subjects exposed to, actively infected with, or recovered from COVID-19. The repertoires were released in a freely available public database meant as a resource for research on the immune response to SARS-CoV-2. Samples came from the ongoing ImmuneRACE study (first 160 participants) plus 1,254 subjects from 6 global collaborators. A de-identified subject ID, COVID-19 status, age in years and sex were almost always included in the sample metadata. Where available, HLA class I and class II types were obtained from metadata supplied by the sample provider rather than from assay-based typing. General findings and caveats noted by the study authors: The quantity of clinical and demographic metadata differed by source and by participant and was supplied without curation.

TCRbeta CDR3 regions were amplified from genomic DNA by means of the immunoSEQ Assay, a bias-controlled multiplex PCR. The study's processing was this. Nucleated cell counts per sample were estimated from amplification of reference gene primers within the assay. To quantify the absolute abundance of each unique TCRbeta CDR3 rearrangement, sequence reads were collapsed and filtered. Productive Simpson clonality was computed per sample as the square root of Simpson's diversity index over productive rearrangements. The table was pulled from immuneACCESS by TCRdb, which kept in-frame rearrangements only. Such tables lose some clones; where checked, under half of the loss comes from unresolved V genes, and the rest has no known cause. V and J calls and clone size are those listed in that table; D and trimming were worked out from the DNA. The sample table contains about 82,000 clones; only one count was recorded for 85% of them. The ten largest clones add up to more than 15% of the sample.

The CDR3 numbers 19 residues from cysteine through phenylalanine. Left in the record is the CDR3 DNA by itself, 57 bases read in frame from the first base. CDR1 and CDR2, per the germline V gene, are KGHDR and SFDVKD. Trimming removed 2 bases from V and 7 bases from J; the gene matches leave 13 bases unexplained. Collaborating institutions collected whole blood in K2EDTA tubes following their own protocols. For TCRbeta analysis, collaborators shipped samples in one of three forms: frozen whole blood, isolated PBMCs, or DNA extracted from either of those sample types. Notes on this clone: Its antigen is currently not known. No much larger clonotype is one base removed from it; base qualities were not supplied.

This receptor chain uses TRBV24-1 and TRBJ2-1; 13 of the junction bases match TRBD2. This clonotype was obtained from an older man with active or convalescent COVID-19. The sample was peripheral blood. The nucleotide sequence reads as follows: TGTGCCACCAGTGATTGGGGAAGAGGGACTAGCGGGGATGAGAATGAGCAGTTCTTC. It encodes CATSDWGRGTSGDENEQFF.